Detailed here is one TCR beta chain. The PCR was carried out with 60 Vbeta primers and 13 Jbeta primers. Only in-frame clones appear in the TCRdb table, and some are missing; sequencing was by immunoSEQ multiplex PCR. The sample has about 130,000 clones, about 70% seen once. The source of the sample is a study of cytomegalovirus exposure and HLA in healthy donors. The germline CDR1 and CDR2 sequences are MNHEY and SVGAGI. The CDR3 loop spans 15 amino acids. The V end lost 0 bases, the J end lost 6 bases, and 12 bases lay between the germline ends. The V call is TRBV6-5, the J call TRBJ1-5; D is unclear. Sequenced sample: PBMCs. This TCR came from a woman aged 55-75 years in good health and CMV-seropositive. Written as DNA, the CDR3 is TGTGCCAGCAGTTACTCCGTAGAGGCCGGTCAGCCCCAGCATTTT. Its translation: CASSYSVEAGQPQHF.